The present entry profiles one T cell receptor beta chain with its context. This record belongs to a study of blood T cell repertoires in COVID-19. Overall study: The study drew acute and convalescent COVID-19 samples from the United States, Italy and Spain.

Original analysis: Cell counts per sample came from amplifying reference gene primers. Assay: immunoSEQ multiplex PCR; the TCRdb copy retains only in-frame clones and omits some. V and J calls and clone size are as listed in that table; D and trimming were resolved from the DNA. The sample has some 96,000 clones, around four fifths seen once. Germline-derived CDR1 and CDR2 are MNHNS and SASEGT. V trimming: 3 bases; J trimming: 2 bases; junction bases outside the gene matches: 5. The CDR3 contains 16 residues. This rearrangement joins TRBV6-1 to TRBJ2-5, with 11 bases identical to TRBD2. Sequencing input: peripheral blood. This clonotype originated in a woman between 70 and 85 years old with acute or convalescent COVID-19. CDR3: CASSDFGLAGQETQYF. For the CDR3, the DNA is TGTGCCAGCAGTGATTTTGGACTAGCGGGTCAAGAGACCCAGTACTTC.